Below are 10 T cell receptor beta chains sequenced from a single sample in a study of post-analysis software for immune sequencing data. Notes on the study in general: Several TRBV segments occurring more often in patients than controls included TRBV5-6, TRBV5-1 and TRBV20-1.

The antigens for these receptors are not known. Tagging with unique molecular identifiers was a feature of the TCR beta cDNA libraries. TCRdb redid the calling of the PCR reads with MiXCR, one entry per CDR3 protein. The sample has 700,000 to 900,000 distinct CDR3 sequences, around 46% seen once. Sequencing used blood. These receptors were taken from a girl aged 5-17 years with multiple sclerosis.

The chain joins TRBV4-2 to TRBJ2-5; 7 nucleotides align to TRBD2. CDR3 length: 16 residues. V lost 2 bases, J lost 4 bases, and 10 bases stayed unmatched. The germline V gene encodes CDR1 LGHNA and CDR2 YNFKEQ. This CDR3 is CASSQRGGRHGETQYF. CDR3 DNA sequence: TGTGCCAGCAGCCAACGGGGAGGGAGACACGGAGAGACCCAGTACTTC.

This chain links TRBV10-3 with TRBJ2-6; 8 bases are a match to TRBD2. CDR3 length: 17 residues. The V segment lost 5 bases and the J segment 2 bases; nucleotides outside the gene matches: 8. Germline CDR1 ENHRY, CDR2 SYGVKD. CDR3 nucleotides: TGTGCCATCAGTTCTTCCGGGACTAGAGCTGGGGCCAACGTCCTGACTTTC. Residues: CAISSSGTRAGANVLTF.

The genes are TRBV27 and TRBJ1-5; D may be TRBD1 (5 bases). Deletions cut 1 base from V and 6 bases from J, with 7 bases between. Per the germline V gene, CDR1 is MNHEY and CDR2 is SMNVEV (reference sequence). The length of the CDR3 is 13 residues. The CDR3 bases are TGTGCCAGCAGTTTATACCAGGGTCAGCCCCAGCATTTT. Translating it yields CASSLYQGQPQHF.

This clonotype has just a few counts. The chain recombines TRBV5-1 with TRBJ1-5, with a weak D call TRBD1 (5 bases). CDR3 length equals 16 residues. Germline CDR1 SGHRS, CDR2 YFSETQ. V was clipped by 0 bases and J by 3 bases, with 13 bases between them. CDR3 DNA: TGCGCCAGCAGCTTGGTTCCGGGACTTTTCAATCAGCCCCAGCATTTT. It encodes CASSLVPGLFNQPQHF.

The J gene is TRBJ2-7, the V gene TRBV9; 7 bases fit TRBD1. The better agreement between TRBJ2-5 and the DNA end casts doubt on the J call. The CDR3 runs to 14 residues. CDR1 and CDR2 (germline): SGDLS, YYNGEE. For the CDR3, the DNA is TGTGCCAGCAGCGTAGTGTCAGGGGGAGAGACCCAGTACTTC. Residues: CASSVVSGGETQYF.

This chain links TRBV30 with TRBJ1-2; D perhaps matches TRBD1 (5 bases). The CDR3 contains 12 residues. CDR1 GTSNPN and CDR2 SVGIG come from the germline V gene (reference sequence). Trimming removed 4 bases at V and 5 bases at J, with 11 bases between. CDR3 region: CAWNRQGYGYTF. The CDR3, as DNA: TGTGCCTGGAACAGGCAGGGATATGGCTACACCTTC.

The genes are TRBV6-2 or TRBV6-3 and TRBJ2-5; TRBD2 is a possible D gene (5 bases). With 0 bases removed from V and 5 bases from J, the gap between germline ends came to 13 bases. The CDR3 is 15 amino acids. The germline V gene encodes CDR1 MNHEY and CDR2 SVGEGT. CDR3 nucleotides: TGTGCCAGCAGTTACTCGATTCAAACGGGGGAGACCCAGTACTTC. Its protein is CASSYSIQTGETQYF.

CDR3 protein: CASSVGQGKYEQYF. The CDR3 DNA reads as TGTGCCAGCAGCGTAGGGCAGGGGAAATACGAGCAGTACTTC. This chain uses TRBV9 with TRBJ2-7, with D possibly being TRBD1 (6 bases). Trimming left V 0 bases short and J 4 bases short, with 11 bases between. The CDR3 length is 14 residues. The V gene's germline CDR1 is SGDLS and CDR2 YYNGEE. Full variable domain (missing parts from reference TRBV9 and TRBJ2-7): DSGVTQTPKHLITATGQRVTLRCSPRSGDLSVYWYQQSLDQGLQFLIQYYNGEERAKGNILERFSAQQFPDLHSELNLSSLELGDSALYFCASSVGQGKYEQYFGPGTRLTVT.

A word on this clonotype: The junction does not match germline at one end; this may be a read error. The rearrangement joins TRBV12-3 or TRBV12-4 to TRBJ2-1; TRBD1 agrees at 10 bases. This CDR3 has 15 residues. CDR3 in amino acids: CAGSTTGTGDNEQFF. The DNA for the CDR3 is TGTGCCGGCAGTACTACCGGGACAGGGGACAATGAGCAGTTCTTC.

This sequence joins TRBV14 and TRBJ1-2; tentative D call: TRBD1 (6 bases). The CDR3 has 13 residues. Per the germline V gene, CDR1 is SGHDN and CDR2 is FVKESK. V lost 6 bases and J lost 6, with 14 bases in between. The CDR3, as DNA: TGTGCCAGCAGTCCCGTCAGGGGAAATGGCTACACCTTC. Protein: CASSPVRGNGYTF. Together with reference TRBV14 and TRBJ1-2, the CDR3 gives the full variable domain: EAGVTQFPSHSVIEKGQTVTLRCDPISGHDNLYWYRRVMGKEIKFLLHFVKESKQDESGMPNNRFLAERTGGTYSTLKVQPAELEDSGVYFCASSPVRGNGYTFGSGTRLTVV.